The 17 T cell receptor beta chains below all came from one sample that was sequenced in a study of T-cell reconstitution after alpha-beta-depleted transplantation in children. Preparation of the TCRbeta library involved a method that used unique molecular identifiers. Via MiXCR, TCRdb re-called the PCR reads, giving one row per CDR3 protein. The sample lists over 150,000 distinct CDR3 sequences; about 6.3% were seen once. The input for sequencing was PBMCs from the stem cell graft donor, taken from the stem cell graft. All receptors come from a human donor who donated a stem cell graft to a child with Wiskott-Aldrich syndrome.

This clonotype occurred many times. This rearrangement joins TRBV20-1 to TRBJ2-2; 9 nucleotides line up with TRBD1. This CDR3 contains 15 residues. Looked up from germline, CDR1 is DFQATT and CDR2 is SNEGSKA (reference sequence). Trimming removed 0 bases from V and 4 bases from J; junction bases left unmatched: 3. The CDR3 is CSAREMGQGTGELFF. CDR3 bases: TGCAGTGCTAGAGAGATGGGACAGGGCACCGGGGAGCTGTTTTTT.

This clonotype was counted between two and nine times. The chain links TRBV2 to TRBJ1-3; D remains ambiguous. This CDR3 has 16 amino acids. Germline V CDR1 and CDR2: SNHLY, FYNNEI. Trimming removed 5 bases at V and 0 bases at J, with 14 bases between. Here the CDR3 DNA reads TGTGCCAGCAGTATGAAGGGTGCCAGCTCTGGAAACACCATATATTTT. It yields the protein CASSMKGASSGNTIYF.

Many counts were recorded for this clonotype. This rearrangement joins TRBV20-1 to TRBJ2-5; maybe TRBD2 (5 bases). Between the trimmed V and J ends, which lost 3 bases and 4 bases, there was a span of 12 bases. CDR1 is DFQATT and CDR2 is SNEGSKA in the germline V gene (reference sequence). This CDR3 contains 13 residues. CDR3 amino acids: CSASRGSGETQYF. The CDR3, as DNA: TGCAGTGCTAGTAGAGGGTCTGGAGAGACCCAGTACTTC.

In its sample, this clonotype was seen a few times. This chain links TRBV12-3 or TRBV12-4 with TRBJ2-6; possible D gene TRBD2, 5 bases. There are 16 residues in the CDR3. With 5 bases removed from V and 0 bases from J, the gap between germline ends came to 11 bases. CDR3 coding DNA: TGTGCCAGCAGTGATGACCGGGGCTCTGGGGCCAACGTCCTGACTTTC. Protein product: CASSDDRGSGANVLTF.

The chain combines TRBV6-5 with TRBJ2-1; 7 nucleotides align to TRBD2. Germline V CDR1 and CDR2: MNHEY, SVGAGI. The junction had 3 bases not matched to a gene; V was cut back by 0 bases and J by 1 base. This CDR3 has 16 residues. CDR3 amino acids: CASSYSLAVSYNEQFF. The CDR3 nucleotides are TGTGCCAGCAGTTACTCCCTAGCGGTTTCCTACAATGAGCAGTTCTTC.

The V and J genes are TRBV12-3 or TRBV12-4 and TRBJ2-7; weak D call: TRBD1 (5 bases). This CDR3 spans 15 amino acids. V was clipped by 6 bases and J by 0 bases, with 15 bases between them. DNA of the CDR3: TGTGCCAGCAGCTTAAACAGGTTCTACTCCTACGAGCAGTACTTC. Amino acids: CASSLNRFYSYEQYF.

This clonotype was recorded many times. The gene calls are TRBV6-1 and TRBJ1-1; D remains ambiguous. CDR1 is MNHNS, CDR2 SASEGT, per germline. The CDR3 runs 16 residues. Trimming shortened V by 7 bases and J by 2 bases, and 20 bases separated the two germline ends. The CDR3 sequence: CASIPRWRADNTEAFF. Here the CDR3 DNA reads TGTGCCAGCATCCCCCGGTGGAGGGCAGATAACACTGAAGCTTTCTTT.

This clonotype was found many times. The chain employs TRBV6-5 and TRBJ2-7; 8 bases agree with TRBD1. The V gene end was trimmed by 6 bases and the J gene end by 3 bases; junction bases not matched to a gene: 7. This CDR3 comprises 14 residues. The germline CDR1 and CDR2 sequences are MNHEY and SVGAGI. CDR3 loop: CASSHGTGHYEQYF. CDR3 nucleotide sequence: TGTGCCAGCAGCCACGGGACAGGTCACTACGAGCAGTACTTC.

This clonotype occurred many times. The rearrangement joins TRBV24-1 to TRBJ2-5; D might be TRBD1 (5 bases). Germline CDR1 KGHDR, CDR2 SFDVKD. V lost 4 bases and J 5 bases, leaving 19 bases between the germline ends. The CDR3 runs 16 residues. CDR3 bases: TGTGCCACCAGTGACCCCGGGTCATCAAAGGGGGAGACCCAGTACTTC. Residues: CATSDPGSSKGETQYF.

Ten or more counts support this clonotype. The genes are TRBV20-1 and TRBJ1-1; possible D gene TRBD1, 5 bases. CDR3 size: 15 residues. The germline gives CDR1 DFQATT, CDR2 SNEGSKA (reference sequence). Trimming cost V 3 bases and J 1 base, with 15 bases left between them. The CDR3 spells CSARDPRAPNTEAFF. The CDR3 bases are TGCAGTGCTAGGGACCCCAGGGCCCCGAACACTGAAGCTTTCTTT.

This clonotype showed up many times. The rearrangement uses TRBV11-3 and TRBJ2-1; no clear D gene. The germline V gene has CDR1 SGHNT and CDR2 YENEEA. With 5 bases removed from V and 2 bases from J, the gap between germline ends came to 7 bases. CDR3 length: 13 amino acids. CDR3 DNA sequence: TGTGCCAGCAGCCCTACAACCTACAATGAGCAGTTCTTC. This gives the protein CASSPTTYNEQFF.

This clonotype was detected many times. The chain employs TRBV7-6 and TRBJ1-6; 8 bases match TRBD1. Trimming removed 1 base from V and 0 bases from J; junction bases left unmatched: 11. This CDR3 is built from 20 residues. CDR1 SGHVS and CDR2 FNYEAQ come from the germline V gene. CDR3 loop: CASSLVSTGGPSSYNSPLHF. CDR3 bases: TGTGCCAGCAGCTTAGTTAGCACAGGGGGACCGAGCTCCTATAATTCACCCCTCCACTTT.

The chain recombines TRBV7-9 with TRBJ2-7; D call uncertain. Germline CDR1 SEHNR, CDR2 FQNEAQ (reference sequence). V was pared by 5 bases and J by 3 bases, with 8 bases between. The CDR3 is made up of 12 amino acids. The CDR3 protein is CASSDPRYEQYF. For the CDR3, the DNA is TGTGCCAGCAGCGACCCCCGCTACGAGCAGTACTTC.

The sample holds many counts of this clonotype. The chain joins TRBV6-5 to TRBJ2-7; D is uncertain. The V end lost 4 bases, the J end lost 8 bases, and 12 bases lay between the germline ends. This CDR3 is built from 12 residues. Germline-derived CDR1 and CDR2 are MNHEY and SVGAGI. CDR3 coding DNA: TGTGCCAGCAGTTCCCCCGTAGGACAGCAGTACTTC. It is translated as CASSSPVGQQYF.

This chain connects TRBV2 to TRBJ1-1; D gene uncertain. The CDR3 is 14 residues long. Trimming shortened V by 1 base and J by 7 bases, and 13 bases separated the two germline ends. The V gene's germline CDR1 is SNHLY and CDR2 FYNNEI. The CDR3 spells CASSEVMGSREAFF. The DNA of the CDR3 is TGTGCCAGCAGTGAAGTTATGGGGTCTCGTGAAGCTTTCTTT.

This clonotype came up a few times. The genes are TRBV30 and TRBJ2-3, with 9 bases aligning to TRBD2. Trimming at V came to 1 base and at J to 3 bases, leaving 8 bases not matched to a gene. Germline CDR1 is GTSNPN and CDR2 is SVGIG (reference sequence). The CDR3 has 16 amino acids. This CDR3 reads CAWSALSGRRTDTQYF. The CDR3 DNA reads as TGTGCCTGGAGTGCCCTTAGCGGGAGACGGACAGATACGCAGTATTTT.

This clonotype was observed many times. The gene calls are TRBV6-6 and TRBJ1-1; possibly TRBD1 for D (6 bases). CDR1 is MNHNY and CDR2 is SVGAGI in the germline V gene (reference sequence). Trimming left V 4 bases short and J 7 bases short, with 10 bases between. CDR3 length: 12 amino acids. Written as DNA, the CDR3 is TGTGCCAGCAGTTCGGGACACCGTGAAGCTTTCTTT. Translation gives CASSSGHREAFF.